This T cell receptor (beta chain) comes out of a study of blood T cell repertoires in COVID-19. Overall study context: Samples of COVID-19 (acute and convalescent) were obtained from the United States, Italy and Spain.

This CDR3 spans 13 amino acids. Germline values: CDR1 LGHDT, CDR2 YNNKEL (reference sequence). Trimming cost V 0 bases and J 4 bases, with 7 bases left between them. Participant age was roughly 18 to 89 years, and participants resided in fewer than 25 US areas. The data were produced by immunoSEQ multiplex PCR, yet TCRdb's version contains in-frame clones alone and is incomplete. The table records roughly 130,000 clones, 70% to 90% of them present only once. Input material: PBMCs or T cells enriched from blood (not recorded which). The receptor was derived from a woman in her forties or fifties with acute COVID-19. V usage is TRBV3-1 (or the pseudogene TRBV3-2) and J usage is TRBJ2-7, with D possibly TRBD2 on 5 matching bases. The CDR3 sequence: CASSQDSGYEQYF. The CDR3 bases are TGTGCCAGCAGCCAAGACTCGGGATACGAGCAGTACTTC.